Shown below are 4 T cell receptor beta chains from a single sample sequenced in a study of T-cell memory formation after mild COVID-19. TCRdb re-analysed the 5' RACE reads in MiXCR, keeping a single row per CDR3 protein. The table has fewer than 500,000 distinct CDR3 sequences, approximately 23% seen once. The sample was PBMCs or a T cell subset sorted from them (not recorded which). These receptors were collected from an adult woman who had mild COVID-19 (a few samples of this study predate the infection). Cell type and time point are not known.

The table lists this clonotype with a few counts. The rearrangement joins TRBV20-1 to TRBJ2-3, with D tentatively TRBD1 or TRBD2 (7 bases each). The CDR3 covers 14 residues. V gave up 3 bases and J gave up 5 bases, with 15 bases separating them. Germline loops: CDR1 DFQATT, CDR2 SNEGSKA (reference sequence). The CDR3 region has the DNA TGCAGTGCTAGTGCAGGGGGGGTGGGAGATACGCAGTATTTT. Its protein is CSASAGGVGDTQYF.

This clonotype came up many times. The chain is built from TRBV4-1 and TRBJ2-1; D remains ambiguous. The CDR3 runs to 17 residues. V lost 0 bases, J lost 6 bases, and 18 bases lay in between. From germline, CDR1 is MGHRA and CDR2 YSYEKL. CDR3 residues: CASSQDGTGMRGNEQFF. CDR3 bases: TGCGCCAGCAGCCAAGATGGTACGGGTATGCGCGGCAATGAGCAGTTCTTC.

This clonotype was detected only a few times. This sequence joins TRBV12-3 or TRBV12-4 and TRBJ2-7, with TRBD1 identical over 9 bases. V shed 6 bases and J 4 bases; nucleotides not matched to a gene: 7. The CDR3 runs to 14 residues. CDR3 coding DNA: TGTGCCAGCAGATCTACAGGGGGCGGGTACGAGCAGTACTTC. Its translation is CASRSTGGGYEQYF.

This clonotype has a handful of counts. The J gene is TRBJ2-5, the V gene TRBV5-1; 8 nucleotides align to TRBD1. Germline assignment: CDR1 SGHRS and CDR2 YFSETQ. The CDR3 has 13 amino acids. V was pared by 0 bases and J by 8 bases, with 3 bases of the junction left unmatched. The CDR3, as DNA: TGCGCCAGCAGCTTGGAAGGACAGGGAACCCAGTACTTC. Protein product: CASSLEGQGTQYF.